These T cell receptor beta chains were read from a single sample in a study of T cell responses to AZD1222 COVID-19 vaccine. Method: immunoSEQ multiplex PCR; TCRdb's copy keeps in-frame clones and lacks some. The sample lists about 70,000 clones, around 84% occurring once. Specimen: peripheral blood, collected on day 0 of AZD1222 vaccination. The receptors shown here come from an adult in good health. CDR3s include the opening cysteine and the closing phenylalanine or tryptophan. Each record gives: D gene, V gene, J gene, clone size, CDR3 protein, CDR3 DNA. A D gene is named only where the DNA matches it firmly. The listing skips clone size in some rows; elsewhere it reads once, few, many or a size class.

D gene: NA
V gene: TRBV5-5
J gene: TRBJ2-2
clone size: NA
CDR3 protein: CASGLSPGQTGELFF
CDR3 DNA: TGTGCCAGCGGACTTAGCCCAGGGCAAACCGGGGAGCTGTTTTTT

D gene: TRBD1
V gene: TRBV3-1/TRBV3-2
J gene: TRBJ1-2
clone size: NA
CDR3 protein: CASSPLAGGRGYTF
CDR3 DNA: TGTGCCAGCAGCCCATTAGCAGGGGGAAGAGGCTACACCTTC

D gene: TRBD1
V gene: TRBV27
J gene: TRBJ2-1
clone size: once
CDR3 protein: CASSPRDRANEQFF
CDR3 DNA: TGTGCCAGCAGTCCTCGGGACAGGGCCAATGAGCAGTTCTTC

D gene: NA
V gene: TRBV19
J gene: TRBJ1-1
clone size: NA
CDR3 protein: CASSIVTTENTEAFF
CDR3 DNA: TGTGCCAGTAGTATAGTAACGACAGAGAACACTGAAGCTTTCTTT

D gene: NA
V gene: TRBV10-1
J gene: TRBJ1-5
clone size: NA
CDR3 protein: CADGTLNRGNQPQHF
CDR3 DNA: TGCGCTGACGGGACACTTAATCGGGGTAATCAGCCCCAGCATTTT

D gene: NA
V gene: TRBV18
J gene: TRBJ1-6
clone size: once
CDR3 protein: CASSQISRLASYNSPLHF
CDR3 DNA: TGTGCCAGCTCACAGATAAGTCGCCTCGCCTCCTATAATTCACCCCTCCACTTT

D gene: NA
V gene: TRBV2
J gene: TRBJ2-7
clone size: NA
CDR3 protein: CASSGQGISYEQYF
CDR3 DNA: TGTGCCAGCAGTGGCCAGGGGATTTCCTACGAGCAGTACTTC

D gene: NA
V gene: TRBV28
J gene: TRBJ2-1
clone size: NA
CDR3 protein: CASSRPGEGRWEQFF
CDR3 DNA: TGTGCCAGCAGTCGCCCTGGTGAGGGGAGGTGGGAGCAGTTCTTC

D gene: TRBD2
V gene: TRBV7-2
J gene: TRBJ2-7
clone size: NA
CDR3 protein: CASSLGGGISYEQYF
CDR3 DNA: TGTGCCAGCAGCTTAGGCGGGGGGATCTCCTACGAGCAGTACTTC

D gene: TRBD2
V gene: TRBV3-1/TRBV3-2
J gene: TRBJ2-1
clone size: NA
CDR3 protein: CASSLGRRTYNEQFF
CDR3 DNA: TGTGCCAGCAGCCTCGGGAGGAGGACCTACAATGAGCAGTTCTTC

D gene: NA
V gene: TRBV10-3
J gene: TRBJ2-2
clone size: NA
CDR3 protein: CAISDREEGIHGELFF
CDR3 DNA: TGTGCCATCAGTGATAGGGAGGAGGGGATTCACGGGGAGCTGTTTTTT

D gene: NA
V gene: TRBV6-5
J gene: TRBJ1-2
clone size: NA
CDR3 protein: CASSYGQGIIYGYTF
CDR3 DNA: TGTGCCAGCAGTTACGGGCAGGGGATCATCTATGGCTACACCTTC

D gene: NA
V gene: TRBV27
J gene: TRBJ2-5
clone size: NA
CDR3 protein: CASRRQDQETQYF
CDR3 DNA: TGTGCCAGCAGAAGACAGGATCAAGAGACCCAGTACTTC

D gene: TRBD1
V gene: TRBV14
J gene: TRBJ1-2
clone size: NA
CDR3 protein: CASSIQGADGYTF
CDR3 DNA: TGTGCCAGCAGCATACAGGGGGCGGATGGCTACACCTTC

D gene: NA
V gene: TRBV7-8
J gene: TRBJ2-1
clone size: NA
CDR3 protein: CASSLGGVWDEQFF
CDR3 DNA: TGTGCCAGCAGCTTAGGGGGGGTTTGGGATGAGCAGTTCTTC

D gene: NA
V gene: TRBV24-1
J gene: TRBJ1-1
clone size: few
CDR3 protein: CAVTGGEGNTEAFF
CDR3 DNA: TGTGCCGTTACCGGGGGGGAGGGAAACACTGAAGCTTTCTTT

D gene: NA
V gene: TRBV7-9
J gene: TRBJ2-7
clone size: NA
CDR3 protein: CASSLVSYEQYF
CDR3 DNA: TGTGCCAGCAGCTTAGTTTCGTACGAGCAGTACTTC

D gene: NA
V gene: TRBV2
J gene: TRBJ1-1
clone size: NA
CDR3 protein: CASTATTGNTEAFF
CDR3 DNA: TGTGCCAGCACCGCGACCACGGGCAACACTGAAGCTTTCTTT

D gene: NA
V gene: TRBV5-1
J gene: TRBJ2-7
clone size: NA
CDR3 protein: CASSLSRGSEQYF
CDR3 DNA: TGCGCCAGCAGCTTGAGTCGGGGGAGCGAGCAGTACTTC

D gene: NA
V gene: TRBV6-5
J gene: TRBJ1-1
clone size: NA
CDR3 protein: CAISDRSGEAFF
CDR3 DNA: TGTGCCATTTCGGACAGAAGTGGTGAAGCTTTCTTT

D gene: NA
V gene: TRBV12-5
J gene: TRBJ1-2
clone size: NA
CDR3 protein: CASGSGTHGYTF
CDR3 DNA: TGTGCTAGTGGCTCAGGGACCCATGGCTACACCTTC

D gene: TRBD2
V gene: TRBV19
J gene: TRBJ2-3
clone size: NA
CDR3 protein: CASSHMGLAGIADTQYF
CDR3 DNA: TGTGCCAGTAGCCACATGGGACTAGCGGGAATTGCGGATACGCAGTATTTT

D gene: TRBD2
V gene: TRBV5-1
J gene: TRBJ2-3
clone size: NA
CDR3 protein: CASSSGLAGPTDTQYF
CDR3 DNA: TGCGCCAGCAGCTCCGGACTAGCGGGACCCACAGATACGCAGTATTTT

D gene: TRBD1
V gene: TRBV3-1/TRBV3-2
J gene: TRBJ1-2
clone size: NA
CDR3 protein: CASSQDLQFRDRGRGYTF
CDR3 DNA: TGTGCCAGCAGCCAAGATCTCCAGTTCCGGGACAGGGGACGGGGCTACACCTTC

D gene: TRBD1
V gene: TRBV5-4
J gene: TRBJ1-2
clone size: NA
CDR3 protein: CASSFGDSPFYGYTF
CDR3 DNA: TGTGCCAGCAGCTTCGGGGACAGTCCTTTCTATGGCTACACCTTC

D gene: NA
V gene: TRBV29-1
J gene: TRBJ2-7
clone size: NA
CDR3 protein: CSVDSGEHEQYF
CDR3 DNA: TGCAGCGTTGATTCGGGTGAACACGAGCAGTACTTC

D gene: NA
V gene: TRBV30
J gene: TRBJ2-7
clone size: once
CDR3 protein: CAWSVLSGKPYEQYF
CDR3 DNA: TGTGCCTGGAGTGTACTGTCAGGGAAGCCCTACGAGCAGTACTTC

D gene: NA
V gene: TRBV23-1
J gene: TRBJ2-6
clone size: NA
CDR3 protein: CASSHPGPSSGANVLTF
CDR3 DNA: TGCGCCAGCAGTCACCCGGGACCTAGCTCTGGGGCCAACGTCCTGACTTTC

D gene: TRBD2
V gene: TRBV19
J gene: TRBJ2-1
clone size: NA
CDR3 protein: CASSRRGGGDNEQFF
CDR3 DNA: TGTGCCAGTAGTCGAAGGGGCGGGGGAGACAATGAGCAGTTCTTC

D gene: TRBD2
V gene: TRBV3-1/TRBV3-2
J gene: TRBJ2-7
clone size: many
CDR3 protein: CASSEGIAGGGEQYF
CDR3 DNA: TGTGCCAGCAGCGAGGGAATAGCGGGAGGAGGCGAGCAGTACTTC

D gene: NA
V gene: TRBV4-2
J gene: TRBJ2-3
clone size: NA
CDR3 protein: CASSQSGGFDGDTQYF
CDR3 DNA: TGTGCCAGCAGCCAATCAGGAGGCTTTGACGGAGATACGCAGTATTTT

D gene: TRBD1
V gene: TRBV27
J gene: TRBJ1-5
clone size: NA
CDR3 protein: CASSLTGATYQPQHF
CDR3 DNA: TGTGCCAGCAGTTTGACAGGGGCCACCTATCAGCCCCAGCATTTT

D gene: TRBD1
V gene: TRBV5-4
J gene: TRBJ2-2
clone size: NA
CDR3 protein: CASSRPGQGTPGELFF
CDR3 DNA: TGTGCCAGCAGCCGCCCGGGACAGGGGACCCCCGGGGAGCTGTTTTTT

D gene: NA
V gene: TRBV12-3/TRBV12-4
J gene: TRBJ2-7
clone size: NA
CDR3 protein: CASSLGASYEQYF
CDR3 DNA: TGTGCCAGCAGTTTGGGGGCTTCCTACGAGCAGTACTTC

D gene: TRBD1
V gene: TRBV5-6
J gene: TRBJ2-5
clone size: NA
CDR3 protein: CASSRPGTGVETQYF
CDR3 DNA: TGTGCCAGCAGCAGGCCCGGGACAGGGGTCGAGACCCAGTACTTC

D gene: NA
V gene: TRBV11-2
J gene: TRBJ1-2
clone size: NA
CDR3 protein: CASSLNGPGGYTF
CDR3 DNA: TGTGCCAGCAGCTTAAATGGTCCGGGAGGCTACACCTTC

D gene: NA
V gene: TRBV6-6
J gene: TRBJ2-1
clone size: NA
CDR3 protein: CASIELAGKNEQFF
CDR3 DNA: TGTGCCAGCATAGAACTAGCAGGAAAAAATGAGCAGTTCTTC

D gene: NA
V gene: TRBV12-3/TRBV12-4
J gene: TRBJ1-1
clone size: few
CDR3 protein: CASSFGRKGGAFF
CDR3 DNA: TGTGCCAGCAGTTTTGGACGGAAGGGAGGGGCTTTCTTT

D gene: NA
V gene: TRBV13
J gene: TRBJ1-4
clone size: NA
CDR3 protein: CASSLRRWGDEKLFF
CDR3 DNA: TGTGCCAGCAGCTTACGCCGGTGGGGGGACGAAAAACTGTTTTTT

D gene: NA
V gene: TRBV5-4
J gene: TRBJ2-2
clone size: NA
CDR3 protein: CASSPGGDPNTGELFF
CDR3 DNA: TGTGCCAGCAGCCCCGGGGGCGATCCGAACACCGGGGAGCTGTTTTTT